A single sample gave rise to the 18 T cell receptor beta chains below, sequenced in a study of T cells after yellow fever vaccination. Each CDR3 protein gets one entry after TCRdb re-called the 5' RACE reads with MiXCR. The sample has roughly 400,000 distinct CDR3 sequences, approximately 18% seen once. Material: PBMCs, obtained before the yellow fever booster vaccination. The receptors come from a man younger than 35 who received the YFV17D yellow fever vaccine.

The chain couples TRBV28 to TRBJ1-1, with D possibly matching TRBD1 (5 bases). The V and J ends lost 10 bases and 2 bases respectively, with 14 bases between them. CDR3 length: 13 amino acids. Germline V gene lookup returns CDR1 MDHEN and CDR2 SYDVKM. The CDR3 reads CAIKGRANTEAFF. The CDR3 DNA reads TGTGCCATTAAGGGGCGTGCAAACACTGAAGCTTTCTTT.

The V gene is TRBV18, the J gene TRBJ2-7, with a tentative D call TRBD2 (6 bases). The germline V gene encodes CDR1 KGHSH and CDR2 LQKENI. V lost 6 bases and J lost 5, with 17 bases in between. The CDR3 runs to 14 residues. The CDR3 sequence is CASSPRDSLNEQYF. DNA of the CDR3: TGTGCCAGCTCGCCCCGGGACTCCCTCAACGAGCAGTACTTC.

The chain uses TRBV4-2 and TRBJ2-3; 11 bases line up with TRBD2. Looked up from germline, CDR1 is LGHNA and CDR2 is YNFKEQ. The junction had 8 bases not matched to a gene; V was cut back by 0 bases and J by 9 bases. The CDR3 has 16 amino acids. CDR3 region: CASSQDSGGARYTQYF. The CDR3 region has the DNA TGTGCCAGCAGCCAAGATAGCGGGGGGGCTAGGTACACGCAGTATTTT.

In DNA, the CDR3 is TGTGCCAGCAGCCATGGGAGTTTCAATGAGCAGTTCTTC. Translation gives CASSHGSFNEQFF. The V gene is TRBV6-5, the J gene TRBJ2-1; D is possibly TRBD2 (5 bases). CDR3 length: 13 amino acids. The V end was cut by 6 bases, the J end by 6 bases, with 12 bases between. The germline V gene has CDR1 MNHEY and CDR2 SVGAGI.

The rearrangement joins TRBV7-2 to TRBJ1-5; D remains ambiguous. The CDR3 spans 16 residues. V was cut by 5 bases and J by 7 bases, with 21 bases left in between. Germline CDR1 SGHTA, CDR2 FQGNSA. CDR3 region: CASSPNADTDGQPQHF. DNA for the CDR3: TGTGCCAGCAGCCCTAACGCTGACACCGACGGGCAGCCCCAGCATTTT.

The chain joins TRBV20-1 to TRBJ2-2; D remains unclear. The V gene lost 5 bases and the J gene lost 0 bases, with 7 bases spanning the gap. The CDR3 has 13 amino acids. Germline CDR1 is DFQATT and CDR2 is SNEGSKA (reference sequence). The CDR3 bases are TGCAGTGCTTCCCTTACGAACACCGGGGAGCTGTTTTTT. Its protein is CSASLTNTGELFF.

This clonotype was observed a few times. In nucleotides, the CDR3 is TGTGCCAGCAGCGCAGGGGGACCGACTAACTATGGCTACACCTTC. The encoded protein is CASSAGGPTNYGYTF. V usage is TRBV9 and J usage is TRBJ1-2; 7 positions match TRBD1. Germline V CDR1 and CDR2: SGDLS, YYNGEE. This CDR3 is built from 15 residues. The V segment lost 3 bases and the J segment 0 bases; nucleotides outside the gene matches: 5.

The chain couples TRBV3-1 to TRBJ2-5; no firm D call. This CDR3 is built from 16 residues. Germline loops: CDR1 LGHDT, CDR2 YNNKEL (reference sequence). The V end lost 1 base, the J end lost 5 bases, and 17 bases lay between the germline ends. CDR3 residues: CASSQGGSPPRETQYF. For the CDR3, the DNA is TGTGCCAGCAGCCAAGGTGGTAGCCCCCCGAGGGAGACCCAGTACTTC.

The chain combines TRBV20-1 with TRBJ1-4, with 7 bases identical to TRBD1. This CDR3 spans 13 amino acids. V was clipped by 6 bases and J by 4 bases; unmatched bases: 5. Per germline, CDR1 DFQATT and CDR2 SNEGSKA (reference sequence). The CDR3 region has the DNA TGCAGTGCCCTCTCAGGGGGTAATGAAAAACTGTTTTTT. Protein sequence: CSALSGGNEKLFF.

This clonotype was picked up a small number of times. This rearrangement joins TRBV5-1 to TRBJ2-5; the D call may be TRBD1 or TRBD2 (5 bases each). Trimming removed 4 bases at V and 2 bases at J, with 12 bases between. Germline V lookup: CDR1 SGHRS, CDR2 YFSETQ. CDR3 length equals 14 residues. The chain's CDR3 is CASSPGPEQETQYF. Written as DNA, the CDR3 is TGCGCCAGCAGCCCGGGACCCGAACAAGAGACCCAGTACTTC. Based on the CDR3 plus reference TRBV5-1 and TRBJ2-5, the full variable domain is KAGVTQTPRYLIKTRGQQVTLSCSPISGHRSVSWYQQTPGQGLQFLFEYFSETQRNKGNFPGRFSGRQFSNSRSEMNVSTLELGDSALYLCASSPGPEQETQYFGPGTRLLVL.

Concerning this clonotype itself: One base away lies a much larger clone, so this may be a sequencing read error. The chain combines TRBV10-3 with TRBJ2-1; TRBD2 is a possible D gene (6 bases). V was pared by 6 bases and J by 7 bases, with 16 bases between. Germline values: CDR1 ENHRY, CDR2 SYGVKD. This CDR3 is built from 14 residues. The CDR3 reads CAIRAWGLTNEQFF. In nucleotides, the CDR3 is TGTGCCATCAGAGCGTGGGGACTTACGAATGAGCAGTTCTTC.

The J gene is TRBJ2-3, the V gene TRBV5-1; D is unresolved. The germline CDR1 and CDR2 sequences are SGHRS and YFSETQ. V was pared by 0 bases and J by 7 bases, with 15 bases between. The CDR3 totals 15 residues. The CDR3 nucleotides read TGCGCCAGCAGCTTGGTAGCATCTATGGGGAATACGCAGTATTTT. Its translation: CASSLVASMGNTQYF.

The chain combines TRBV11-2 with TRBJ2-7; the match to TRBD1 covers 7 bases. Germline V gene data show CDR1 as SGHAT and CDR2 as FQNNGV. CDR3 length: 13 residues. The CDR3 protein is CASSLHGDSSFPV. As DNA, the CDR3 is TGTGCCAGCAGCTTACACGGGGACAGCTCTTTCCCCGTC.

In the case of this clonotype: An end of the junction differs from the germline gene, which may be a read error. Here the CDR3 reads CASSLGTDRTTDTQYF. In nucleotides, the CDR3 is TGTGCTAGCAGCTTAGGGACAGACCGTACCACAGATACGCAGTATTTT. The chain uses TRBV7-7 and TRBJ2-3; 7 positions match TRBD1. Looked up from germline, CDR1 is SSHAT and CDR2 is FNYEAQ (reference sequence). This CDR3 is built from 16 residues. Based on the CDR3 plus reference TRBV7-7 and TRBJ2-3, the full variable domain is GAGVSQSPRYKVTKRGQDVTLRCDPISSHATLYWYQQALGQGPEFLTYFNYEAQPDKSGLPSDRFSAERPEGSISTLTIQRTEQRDSAMYRCASSLGTDRTTDTQYFGPGTRLTVL.

The chain uses TRBV9 and TRBJ2-7; D unresolved. Trimming shortened V by 0 bases and J by 3 bases, and 7 bases separated the two germline ends. Germline CDR1 is SGDLS and CDR2 is YYNGEE. CDR3 length equals 13 residues. CDR3 coding DNA: TGTGCCAGCAGCGTAGAACCTAGCTACGAGCAGTACTTC. Translating it yields CASSVEPSYEQYF. The complete variable domain, with remaining parts taken from reference TRBV9 and TRBJ2-7, reads DSGVTQTPKHLITATGQRVTLRCSPRSGDLSVYWYQQSLDQGLQFLIQYYNGEERAKGNILERFSAQQFPDLHSELNLSSLELGDSALYFCASSVEPSYEQYFGPGTRLTVT.

This clonotype was seen a handful of times. The chain is built from TRBV10-3 and TRBJ2-5; 10 bases map to TRBD2. V shed 4 bases, J shed 0 bases, and the junction held 2 bases outside the gene matches. CDR1 ENHRY and CDR2 SYGVKD come from the germline V gene. This CDR3 region has 15 residues. The CDR3 DNA is TGTGCCATCAGTGTAACTAGCGGGGACCAAGAGACCCAGTACTTC. Translated, it gives CAISVTSGDQETQYF.

This clonotype was observed a handful of times. This chain connects TRBV5-1 to TRBJ2-2, with D unclear. V shed 1 base and J shed 6 bases, with 10 bases lying between them. The CDR3 runs to 14 residues. Germline assignment: CDR1 SGHRS and CDR2 YFSETQ. CDR3: CASSLSGLSGELFF. Written as DNA, the CDR3 is TGCGCCAGCAGCTTGTCCGGGCTTTCCGGGGAGCTGTTTTTT.

Remarks on this clonotype: Its ends do not fully match the called genes, so a read error is possible. This sequence joins TRBV7-3 and TRBJ2-3, with D unresolved. CDR3 length equals 13 residues. Germline CDR1 reads SGHTA; CDR2 reads FQGTGA. CDR3 nucleotides: TGTGCCAGCAGCCTAACGGGCTCACATACGCAGTATTTT. Protein product: CASSLTGSHTQYF.